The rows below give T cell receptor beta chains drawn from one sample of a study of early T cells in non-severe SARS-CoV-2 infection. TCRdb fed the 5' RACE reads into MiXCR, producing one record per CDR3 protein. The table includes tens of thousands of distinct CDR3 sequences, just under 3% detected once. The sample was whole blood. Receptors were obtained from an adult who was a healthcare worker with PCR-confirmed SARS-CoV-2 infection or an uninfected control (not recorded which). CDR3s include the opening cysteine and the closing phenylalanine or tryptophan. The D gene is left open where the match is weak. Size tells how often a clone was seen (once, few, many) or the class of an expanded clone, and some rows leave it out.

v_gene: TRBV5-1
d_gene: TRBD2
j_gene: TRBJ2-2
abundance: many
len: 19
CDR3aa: CASTNLMGLASANTGELFF
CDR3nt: TGCGCCAGCACCAATTTAATGGGACTAGCGTCCGCGAACACCGGGGAGCTGTTTTTT

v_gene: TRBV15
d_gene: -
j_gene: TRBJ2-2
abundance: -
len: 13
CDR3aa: CATSRINTGELFF
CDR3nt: TGTGCCACCAGCAGAATAAACACCGGGGAGCTGTTTTTT

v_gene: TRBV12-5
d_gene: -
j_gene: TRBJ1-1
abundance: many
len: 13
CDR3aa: CASGFDTNTEAFF
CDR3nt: TGTGCTAGTGGCTTTGACACTAACACTGAAGCTTTCTTT

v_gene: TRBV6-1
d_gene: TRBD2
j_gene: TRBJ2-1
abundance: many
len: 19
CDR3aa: CASSEYLPGLAGGHLEQFF
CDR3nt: TGTGCCAGCAGTGAATACCTCCCGGGACTAGCGGGGGGGCATTTGGAGCAGTTCTTC

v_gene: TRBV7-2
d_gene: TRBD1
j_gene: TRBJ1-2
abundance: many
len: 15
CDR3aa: CASSSPAGTGYGYTF
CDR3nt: TGTGCCAGCAGCTCACCCGCCGGGACAGGATATGGCTACACCTTC

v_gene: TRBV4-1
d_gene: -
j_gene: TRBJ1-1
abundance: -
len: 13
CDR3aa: CASSQEPDSEAFF
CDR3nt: TGCGCCAGCAGCCAAGAACCGGACAGTGAAGCTTTCTTT

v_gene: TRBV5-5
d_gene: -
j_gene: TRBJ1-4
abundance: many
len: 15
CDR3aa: CASSPLGVPGEKLFF
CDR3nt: TGTGCCAGCAGCCCCCTAGGAGTACCAGGGGAAAAACTGTTTTTT

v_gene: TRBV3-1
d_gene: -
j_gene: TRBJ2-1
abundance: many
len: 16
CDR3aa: CASSQAAGRRYNEQFF
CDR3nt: TGTGCCAGCAGCCAAGCCGCAGGGCGGCGGTACAATGAGCAGTTCTTC

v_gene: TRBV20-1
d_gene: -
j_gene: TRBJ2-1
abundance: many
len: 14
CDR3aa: CSARVLQSPNEQFF
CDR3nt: TGCAGTGCTAGAGTGCTACAATCCCCCAATGAGCAGTTCTTC

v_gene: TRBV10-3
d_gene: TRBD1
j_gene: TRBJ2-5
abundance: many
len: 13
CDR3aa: CAISPGGQETQYF
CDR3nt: TGTGCCATCAGTCCAGGGGGCCAAGAGACCCAGTACTTC

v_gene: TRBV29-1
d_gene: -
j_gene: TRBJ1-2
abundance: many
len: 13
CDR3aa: CSVEPVPFYGYTF
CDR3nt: TGCAGCGTTGAACCCGTTCCCTTCTATGGCTACACCTTC

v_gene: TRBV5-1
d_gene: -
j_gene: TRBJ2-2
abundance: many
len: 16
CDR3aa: CASSWGTSSNTGELFF
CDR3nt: TGCGCCAGCAGCTGGGGAACTTCTTCTAACACCGGGGAGCTGTTTTTT

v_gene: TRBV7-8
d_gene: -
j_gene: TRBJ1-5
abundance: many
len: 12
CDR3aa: CASSTDSQPQHF
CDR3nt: TGTGCCAGCAGCACGGACAGCCAGCCCCAGCATTTT

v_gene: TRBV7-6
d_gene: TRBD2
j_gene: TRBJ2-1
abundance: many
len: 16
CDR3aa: CASGKSSGGAYNEQFF
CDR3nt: TGTGCCAGCGGGAAATCTAGCGGGGGAGCCTACAATGAGCAGTTCTTC

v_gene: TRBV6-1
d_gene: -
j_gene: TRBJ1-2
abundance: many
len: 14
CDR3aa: CASSRRTVRNGYTF
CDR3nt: TGTGCCAGCAGTCGACGGACAGTACGTAATGGCTACACCTTC

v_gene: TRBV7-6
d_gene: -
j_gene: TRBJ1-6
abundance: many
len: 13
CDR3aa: CASSSRQNSPLHF
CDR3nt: TGTGCCAGCAGCTCGCGACAGAATTCACCCCTCCACTTT

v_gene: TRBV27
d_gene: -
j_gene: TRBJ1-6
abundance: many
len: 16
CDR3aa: CASSPRGISYNSPLHF
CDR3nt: TGTGCCAGCAGTCCAAGGGGGATCTCCTATAATTCACCCCTCCACTTT

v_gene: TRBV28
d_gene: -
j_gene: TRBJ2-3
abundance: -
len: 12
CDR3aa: CAAGRTTDTQYF
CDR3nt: TGTGCCGCTGGTAGGACCACAGATACGCAGTATTTT

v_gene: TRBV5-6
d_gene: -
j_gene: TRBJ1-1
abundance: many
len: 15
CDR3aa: CASSHRESLNTEAFF
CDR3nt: TGTGCCAGCAGCCATAGGGAGAGTTTGAACACTGAAGCTTTCTTT

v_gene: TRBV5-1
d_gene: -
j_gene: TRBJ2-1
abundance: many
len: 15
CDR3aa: CASTYPGGTDNEQFF
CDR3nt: TGCGCCAGCACCTACCCCGGGGGTACCGACAATGAGCAGTTCTTC

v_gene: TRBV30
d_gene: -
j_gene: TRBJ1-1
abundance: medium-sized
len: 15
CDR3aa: CALGGQGWVNTEAFF
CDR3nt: TGTGCCCTAGGGGGACAAGGCTGGGTGAACACTGAAGCTTTCTTT

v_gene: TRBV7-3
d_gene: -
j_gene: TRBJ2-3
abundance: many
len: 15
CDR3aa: CASSLGTASTDTQYF
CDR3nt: TGTGCCAGCAGCCTAGGGACCGCTAGCACAGATACGCAGTATTTT

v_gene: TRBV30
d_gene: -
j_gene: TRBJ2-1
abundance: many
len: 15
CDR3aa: CAWSTTSPDYNEQFF
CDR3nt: TGTGCCTGGAGTACGACTAGTCCAGATTACAATGAGCAGTTCTTC

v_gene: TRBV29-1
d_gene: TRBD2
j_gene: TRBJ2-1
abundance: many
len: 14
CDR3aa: CSVLRLAGYNEQFF
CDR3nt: TGCAGCGTCCTCCGGCTAGCGGGGTACAATGAGCAGTTCTTC

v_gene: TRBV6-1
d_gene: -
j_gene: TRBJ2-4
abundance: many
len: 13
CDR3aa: CASSESEKNIQYF
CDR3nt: TGTGCCAGCAGTGAATCCGAGAAAAACATTCAGTACTTC

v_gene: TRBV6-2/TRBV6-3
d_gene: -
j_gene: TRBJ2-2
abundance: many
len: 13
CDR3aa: CASNMQGTGELFF
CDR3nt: TGTGCCAGCAACATGCAGGGCACCGGGGAGCTGTTTTTT

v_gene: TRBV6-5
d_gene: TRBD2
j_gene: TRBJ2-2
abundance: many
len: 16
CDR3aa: CASSWTSGGNTGELFF
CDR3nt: TGTGCCAGCAGTTGGACTAGCGGGGGTAACACCGGGGAGCTGTTTTTT

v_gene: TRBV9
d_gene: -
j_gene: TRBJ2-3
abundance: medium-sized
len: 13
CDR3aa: CASSVTDRDTQYF
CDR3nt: TGTGCCAGCAGCGTAACTGACAGGGATACGCAGTATTTT

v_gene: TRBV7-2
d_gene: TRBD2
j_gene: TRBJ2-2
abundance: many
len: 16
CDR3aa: CASSPTLAGGPGELFF
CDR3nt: TGTGCCAGCAGCCCCACCCTAGCGGGGGGCCCCGGGGAGCTGTTTTTT

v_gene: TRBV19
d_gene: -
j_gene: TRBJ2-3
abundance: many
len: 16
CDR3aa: CASSRVGTPWRDTQYF
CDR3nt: TGTGCCAGTAGTAGAGTAGGGACACCTTGGAGAGATACGCAGTATTTT

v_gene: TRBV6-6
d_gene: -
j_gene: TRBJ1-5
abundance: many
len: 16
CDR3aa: CASSLNRELGNQPQHF
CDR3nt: TGTGCCAGCAGCCTCAATAGGGAGTTGGGCAATCAGCCCCAGCATTTT

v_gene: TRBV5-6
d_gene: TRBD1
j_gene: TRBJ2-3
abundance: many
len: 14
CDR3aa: CASSPDRGTDTQYF
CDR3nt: TGTGCCAGCAGCCCGGACAGGGGCACAGATACGCAGTATTTT

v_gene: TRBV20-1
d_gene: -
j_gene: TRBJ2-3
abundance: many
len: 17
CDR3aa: CSASGPTGRKGTDTQYF
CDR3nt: TGCAGTGCTAGTGGTCCTACAGGGCGGAAAGGCACAGATACGCAGTATTTT

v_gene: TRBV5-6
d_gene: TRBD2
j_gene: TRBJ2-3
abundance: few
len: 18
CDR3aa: CASSHRAGGLVRTDTQYF
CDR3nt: TGTGCCAGCAGCCACAGAGCGGGGGGCCTCGTTCGCACAGATACGCAGTATTTT

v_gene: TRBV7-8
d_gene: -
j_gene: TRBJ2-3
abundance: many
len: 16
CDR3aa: CASSLTLGTEKDTQYF
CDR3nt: TGTGCCAGCAGCCTAACCCTCGGTACTGAAAAGGATACGCAGTATTTT

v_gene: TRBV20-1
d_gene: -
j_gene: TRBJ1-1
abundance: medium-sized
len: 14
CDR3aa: CSAREGHMNTEAFF
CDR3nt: TGCAGTGCTAGAGAAGGACACATGAACACTGAAGCTTTCTTT

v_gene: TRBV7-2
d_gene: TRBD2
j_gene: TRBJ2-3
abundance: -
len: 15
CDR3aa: CASSPREVSTDTQYF
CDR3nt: TGTGCCAGCAGCCCTCGGGAGGTTAGCACAGATACGCAGTATTTT

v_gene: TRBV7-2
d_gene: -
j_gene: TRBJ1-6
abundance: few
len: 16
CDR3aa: CASSFFLGNYNSPLHF
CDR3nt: TGTGCCAGCAGCTTCTTTCTGGGAAACTATAATTCACCCCTCCACTTT

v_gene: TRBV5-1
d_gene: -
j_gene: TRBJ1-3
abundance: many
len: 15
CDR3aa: CASSLSHGSGNTIYF
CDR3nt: TGCGCCAGCAGCTTGTCCCACGGATCTGGAAACACCATATATTTT

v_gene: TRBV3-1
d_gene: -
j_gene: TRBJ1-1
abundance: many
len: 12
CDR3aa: CASSQVGAEAFF
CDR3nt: TGTGCCAGCAGCCAAGTTGGGGCTGAAGCTTTCTTT

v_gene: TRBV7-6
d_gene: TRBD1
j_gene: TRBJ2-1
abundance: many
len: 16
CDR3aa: CASSLGQGAVFNEQFF
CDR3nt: TGTGCCAGCAGCTTAGGACAGGGGGCAGTATTTAATGAGCAGTTCTTC

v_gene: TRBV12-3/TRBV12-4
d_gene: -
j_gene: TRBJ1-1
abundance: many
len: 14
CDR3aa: CASSLSLVYTEAFF
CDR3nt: TGTGCCAGCAGTCTAAGTTTGGTTTACACTGAAGCTTTCTTT

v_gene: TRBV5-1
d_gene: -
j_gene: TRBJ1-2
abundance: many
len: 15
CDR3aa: CASSLVGDGNYGYTF
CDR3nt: TGCGCCAGCAGCTTGGTGGGGGACGGTAACTATGGCTACACCTTC

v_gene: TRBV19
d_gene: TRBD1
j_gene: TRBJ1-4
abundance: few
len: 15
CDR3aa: CASSPRTGPNEKLFF
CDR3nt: TGTGCCAGTAGTCCTCGGACAGGGCCGAATGAAAAACTGTTTTTT

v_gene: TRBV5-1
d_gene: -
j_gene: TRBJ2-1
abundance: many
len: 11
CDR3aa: CASSLRGEQFF
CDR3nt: TGCGCCAGCAGCTTACGGGGTGAGCAGTTCTTC

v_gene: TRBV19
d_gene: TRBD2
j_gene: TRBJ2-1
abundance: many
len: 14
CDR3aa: CASRPSGGAREQFF
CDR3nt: TGTGCCAGTAGGCCTAGCGGGGGGGCCCGTGAGCAGTTCTTC

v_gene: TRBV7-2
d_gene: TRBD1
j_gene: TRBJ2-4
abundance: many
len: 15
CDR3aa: CASSLVPGGQNIQYF
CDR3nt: TGTGCCAGCAGCTTAGTACCAGGGGGCCAAAACATTCAGTACTTC

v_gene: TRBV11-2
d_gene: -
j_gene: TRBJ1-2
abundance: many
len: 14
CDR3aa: CASSSSALWYGYTF
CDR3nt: TGTGCCAGCAGTTCAAGTGCTCTTTGGTATGGCTACACCTTC

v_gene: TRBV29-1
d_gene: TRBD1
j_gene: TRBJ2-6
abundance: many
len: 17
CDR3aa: CSVDGTDTLSGANVLTF
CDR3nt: TGCAGCGTTGACGGGACAGACACCCTCTCTGGGGCCAACGTCCTGACTTTC

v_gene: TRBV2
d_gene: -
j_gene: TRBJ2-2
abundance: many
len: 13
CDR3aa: CASSAEAGGELFF
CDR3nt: TGTGCCAGCTCCGCTGAAGCGGGCGGGGAGCTGTTTTTT

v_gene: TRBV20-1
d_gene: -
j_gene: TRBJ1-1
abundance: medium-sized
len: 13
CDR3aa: CSARSDGDTEAFF
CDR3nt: TGCAGTGCTAGAAGTGACGGCGACACTGAAGCTTTCTTT

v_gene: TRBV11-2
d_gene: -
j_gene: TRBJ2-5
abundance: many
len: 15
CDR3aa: CASSLADGRGETQYF
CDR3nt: TGTGCCAGCAGCTTGGCGGACGGCCGGGGGGAGACCCAGTACTTC

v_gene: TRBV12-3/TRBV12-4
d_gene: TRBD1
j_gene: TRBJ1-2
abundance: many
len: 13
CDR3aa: CASSFGTGYGYTF
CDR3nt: TGTGCCAGCAGTTTTGGGACAGGGTATGGCTACACCTTC

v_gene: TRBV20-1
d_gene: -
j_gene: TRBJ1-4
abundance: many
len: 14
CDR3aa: CSATGRTTNEKLFF
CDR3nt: TGCAGTGCTACCGGACGGACAACTAATGAAAAACTGTTTTTT

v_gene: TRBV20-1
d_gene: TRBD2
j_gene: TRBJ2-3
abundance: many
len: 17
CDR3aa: CSASTARGGPSTDTQYF
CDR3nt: TGCAGTGCTAGTACGGCTCGCGGGGGACCTAGCACAGATACGCAGTATTTT